The present T cell receptor (beta chain) was sequenced within a study of blood T cell repertoires in COVID-19 (dated by TCRdb to the early 2020s). Regarding the research as a whole: The collaborator samples originated in the United States, Italy and Spain and spanned the acute and convalescent phases of COVID-19. The material from the prospective study consisted of cDNA or gDNA derived from T cells, B-cell-depleted T cells, or PBMCs. The dataset comprised deeply sampled blood TCRbeta repertoires from subjects exposed to, actively infected with, or recovered from COVID-19. The repertoires were made available in a free public database intended to serve as a resource for research on the immune response to SARS-CoV-2. Samples were obtained from the ongoing ImmuneRACE study (first 160 participants) and from about 1,300 subjects provided by 6 global collaborators. Sample metadata almost always included a de-identified subject ID, COVID-19 status, age in years and sex. HLA class I and class II types, where available, came from metadata supplied by the sample provider rather than from assay-based typing.

In Seattle, one collaborating source enrolled patients while the infection was active and tracked those patients longitudinally over the course of disease. Each collaborating institution followed its own protocols to collect whole blood in K2EDTA tubes. For TCRbeta analysis, collaborators shipped samples in one of three forms: frozen whole blood, isolated PBMCs, or DNA extracted from either of those sample types. Notes on this clone: Its binding antigen is unknown. No base quality information exists; no much larger clone differs at one position.

The full study reports these points: How much clinical and demographic metadata was included differed by source and by participant, and the metadata was provided uncurated.

The immunoSEQ Assay, a bias-controlled multiplex PCR, was used to amplify TCRbeta CDR3 regions from genomic DNA. From the authors' description of their analysis: The number of nucleated cells in each sample was estimated by amplification of reference gene primers within the assay. To quantify the absolute abundance of each unique TCRbeta CDR3 rearrangement, sequence reads were collapsed and filtered. Productive Simpson clonality was computed per sample as the square root of Simpson's diversity index over productive rearrangements. The table was pulled from immuneACCESS by TCRdb, which kept in-frame rearrangements only. Such tables lose some clones; where checked, under half of the loss comes from unresolved V genes, and the rest has no known cause. That table furnishes V, J and clone size, whereas the DNA furnished D and trimming. The sample includes some 180,000 clones, with over 80% observed a single time. Of the sample, less than 9.5% is held by the ten largest clones.

At the junction V is shortened by 7 bases and J by 6 bases; bases outside the gene matches: 7. Reading the germline V gene gives CDR1 MNHEY and CDR2 SVGAGI. From its cysteine to its phenylalanine, the CDR3 spans 15 amino acids. Only CDR3 DNA is held: 45 bases, read in frame from base 1. The source of this sequence is a woman aged 55-70 years with COVID-19, enrolled during active disease. The specimen sequenced was peripheral blood. The chain was built from TRBV6-5 and TRBJ1-6, with 9 bases in between that match TRBD1. The base sequence is TGTGCCAGCACGGGACAGGGCGGAGGTAATTCACCCCTCCACTTT. This is translated as CASTGQGGGNSPLHF.